Following are 6 T cell receptor beta chains from one sample sequenced in a study of cytomegalovirus exposure and HLA in healthy donors. Researchers ran the PCR with 60 Vbeta and 13 Jbeta primers. The table came from immunoSEQ multiplex PCR; TCRdb's copy has only in-frame clones and leaves some out. The table has roughly 180,000 clones, around 78% seen once; the top ten hold roughly 13%. Source material: PBMCs. The receptor source for this set is a woman aged 45-65 years in good health and CMV-seropositive.

Only one count was recorded for this clone. This chain connects TRBV29-1 to TRBJ2-3; TRBD1 agrees at 8 bases. The CDR3 spans 15 residues. Germline V lookup: CDR1 SQVTM, CDR2 ANQGSEA. Germline trimming cut 2 bases from V and 1 base from J; bases unmatched to any gene: 5. The CDR3 DNA sequence: TGCAGCGTTGAAAGTACGGACAGGGGCACAGATACGCAGTATTTT. Translating it yields CSVESTDRGTDTQYF.

The chain carries TRBV6-1 and TRBJ1-1; D ambiguous. Trimming stripped 7 bases from V and 4 bases from J, with 16 bases between. Germline CDR1 and CDR2: MNHNS and SASEGT. The CDR3 has 14 amino acids. The CDR3 nucleotides read TGTGCCAGCACCCTCGGAGGGCACGGCACTGAAGCTTTCTTT. This gives the protein CASTLGGHGTEAFF.

V and J are TRBV5-4 and TRBJ2-7, with TRBD1 identical over 7 bases. The V gene end was trimmed by 3 bases and the J gene end by 4 bases; junction bases not matched to a gene: 7. The CDR3 has 14 amino acids. Germline V CDR1 and CDR2: SGHNT, YYREEE (reference sequence). As DNA, the CDR3 is TGTGCCAGCAGCTCCCGGGACAGAGTTTACGAGCAGTACTTC. This encodes CASSSRDRVYEQYF.

The chain uses TRBV27 and TRBJ2-2, with 10 bases aligning to TRBD1. Germline V gene lookup returns CDR1 MNHEY and CDR2 SMNVEV (reference sequence). The ends lost 5 bases at V and 3 bases at J; junction bases unmatched: 6. The CDR3 loop spans 16 amino acids. The CDR3 DNA reads TGTGCCAGCAGTCCGATAGGGACAGGGGACACCGGGGAGCTGTTTTTT. Protein sequence: CASSPIGTGDTGELFF.

The chain recombines TRBV5-4 with TRBJ1-6; D gene uncertain. With 0 bases removed from V and 3 bases from J, the gap between germline ends came to 4 bases. This CDR3 is 14 amino acids long. The V gene's germline CDR1 is SGHNT and CDR2 YYREEE (reference sequence). The CDR3 spells CASSLDYYNSPLHF. DNA of the CDR3: TGTGCCAGCAGCTTGGATTACTATAATTCACCCCTCCACTTT. Complete variable domain (other parts from reference TRBV5-4 and TRBJ1-6): ETGVTQSPTHLIKTRGQQVTLRCSSQSGHNTVSWYQQALGQGPQFIFQYYREEENGRGNFPPRFSGLQFPNYSSELNVNALELDDSALYLCASSLDYYNSPLHFGNGTRLTVT.

The chain is built from TRBV6-5 and TRBJ2-2; 8 bases map to TRBD1. Trimming at V came to 0 bases and at J to 3 bases, leaving 0 bases not matched to a gene. CDR3 size: 15 residues. The V gene's germline CDR1 is MNHEY and CDR2 SVGAGI. The CDR3 sequence: CASSYSQGDTGELFF. CDR3 bases: TGTGCCAGCAGTTACTCACAGGGGGACACCGGGGAGCTGTTTTTT.